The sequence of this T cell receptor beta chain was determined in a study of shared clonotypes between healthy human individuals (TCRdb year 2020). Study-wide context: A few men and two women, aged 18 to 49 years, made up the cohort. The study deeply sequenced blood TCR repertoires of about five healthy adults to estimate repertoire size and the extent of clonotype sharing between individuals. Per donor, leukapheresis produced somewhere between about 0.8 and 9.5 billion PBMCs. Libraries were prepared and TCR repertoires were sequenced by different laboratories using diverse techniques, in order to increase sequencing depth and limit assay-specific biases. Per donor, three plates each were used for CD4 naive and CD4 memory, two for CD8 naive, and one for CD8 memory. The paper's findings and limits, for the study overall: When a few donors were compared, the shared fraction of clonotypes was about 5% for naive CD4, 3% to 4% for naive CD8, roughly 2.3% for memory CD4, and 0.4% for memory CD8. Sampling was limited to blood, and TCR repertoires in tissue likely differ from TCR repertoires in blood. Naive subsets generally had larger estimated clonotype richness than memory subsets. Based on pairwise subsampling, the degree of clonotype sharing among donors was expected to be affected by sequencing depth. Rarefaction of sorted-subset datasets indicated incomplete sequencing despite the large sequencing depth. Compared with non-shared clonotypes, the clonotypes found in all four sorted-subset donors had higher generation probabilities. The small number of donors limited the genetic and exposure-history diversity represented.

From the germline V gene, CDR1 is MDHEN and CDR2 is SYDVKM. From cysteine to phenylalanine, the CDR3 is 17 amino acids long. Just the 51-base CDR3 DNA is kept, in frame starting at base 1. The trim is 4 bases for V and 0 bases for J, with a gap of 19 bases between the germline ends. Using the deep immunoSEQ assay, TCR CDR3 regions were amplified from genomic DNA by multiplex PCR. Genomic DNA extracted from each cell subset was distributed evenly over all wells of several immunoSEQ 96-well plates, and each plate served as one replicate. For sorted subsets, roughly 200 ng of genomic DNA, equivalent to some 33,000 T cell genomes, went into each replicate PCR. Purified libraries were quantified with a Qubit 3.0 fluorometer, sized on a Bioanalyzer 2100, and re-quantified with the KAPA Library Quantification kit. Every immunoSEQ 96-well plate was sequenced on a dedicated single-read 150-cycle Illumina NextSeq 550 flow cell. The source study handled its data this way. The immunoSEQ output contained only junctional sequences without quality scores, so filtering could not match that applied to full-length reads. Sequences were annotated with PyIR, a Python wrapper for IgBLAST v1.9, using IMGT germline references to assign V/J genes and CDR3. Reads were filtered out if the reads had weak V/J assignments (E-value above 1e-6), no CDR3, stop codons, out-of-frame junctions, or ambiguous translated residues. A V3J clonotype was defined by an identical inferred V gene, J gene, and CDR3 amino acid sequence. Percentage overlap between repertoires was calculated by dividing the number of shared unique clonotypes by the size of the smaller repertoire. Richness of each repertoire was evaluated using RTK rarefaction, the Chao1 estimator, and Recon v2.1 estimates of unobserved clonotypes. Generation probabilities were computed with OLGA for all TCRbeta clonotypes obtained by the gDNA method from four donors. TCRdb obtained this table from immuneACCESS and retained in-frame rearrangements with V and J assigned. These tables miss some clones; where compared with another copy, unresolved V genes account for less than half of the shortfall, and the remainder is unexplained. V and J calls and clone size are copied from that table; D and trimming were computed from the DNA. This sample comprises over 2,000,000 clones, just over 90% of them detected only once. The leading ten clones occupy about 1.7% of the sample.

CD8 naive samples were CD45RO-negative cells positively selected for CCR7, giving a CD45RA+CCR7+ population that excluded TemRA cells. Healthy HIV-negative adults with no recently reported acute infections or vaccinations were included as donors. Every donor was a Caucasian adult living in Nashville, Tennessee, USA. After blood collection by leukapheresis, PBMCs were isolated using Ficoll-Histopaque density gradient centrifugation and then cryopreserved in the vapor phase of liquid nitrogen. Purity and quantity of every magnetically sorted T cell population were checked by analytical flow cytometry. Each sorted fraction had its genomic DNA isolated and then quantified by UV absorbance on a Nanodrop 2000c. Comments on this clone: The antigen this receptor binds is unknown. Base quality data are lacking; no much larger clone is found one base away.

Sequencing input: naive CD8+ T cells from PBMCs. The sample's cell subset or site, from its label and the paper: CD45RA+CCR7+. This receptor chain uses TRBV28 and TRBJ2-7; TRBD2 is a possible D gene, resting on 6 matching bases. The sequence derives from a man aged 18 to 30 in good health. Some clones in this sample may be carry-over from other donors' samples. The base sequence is TGTGCCAGCAGTTACCCCCTGGAGGGTCGAAGCTCCTACGAGCAGTACTTC. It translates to CASSYPLEGRSSYEQYF.